This T cell receptor beta chain came from a study of radiotherapy plus CTLA-4 blockade in lung cancer. The CDR3 contains 14 residues. The V and J ends lost 3 bases and 9 bases respectively, with 15 bases between them. From germline, CDR1 is LNHDA and CDR2 SQIVND (reference sequence). Patients with chemo-refractory metastatic non-small-cell lung cancer received focal radiation plus CTLA-4 blockade with ipilimumab. Generated by immunoSEQ multiplex PCR, the TCRdb table keeps only in-frame clones and is missing some. Altogether around 80,000 clones are present, about four fifths being singletons, with the ten largest covering just over 0.8%.

The sample consisted of peripheral blood, taken from a patient treated with radiotherapy plus ipilimumab. The gene calls are TRBV19 and TRBJ1-5; perhaps TRBD1 as D (6 bases). The source is a human donor with non-small cell lung cancer who had stable disease on radiotherapy plus ipilimumab. This CDR3 is CASSIGGGQGPQHF. CDR3 nucleotides: TGTGCCAGTAGTATTGGCGGGGGGCAAGGGCCCCAGCATTTT.